Each of the 29 T cell receptor beta chains below was sequenced from the same sample in a study of radiotherapy plus CTLA-4 blockade in lung cancer. The protocol was immunoSEQ multiplex PCR, while the TCRdb copy is restricted to in-frame clones and leaves out a portion. The sample lists roughly 93,000 clones, around 83% occurring once. The sample was peripheral blood, taken from a patient treated with radiotherapy plus ipilimumab. The source is a human donor with non-small cell lung cancer who had a partial response to radiotherapy plus ipilimumab.

The gene calls are TRBV7-2 and TRBJ2-3; perhaps TRBD2 as D (5 bases). The CDR3 has 14 amino acids. Trimming took off 4 bases at V and 3 bases at J, with 11 bases between the two ends. Germline V gives CDR1 SGHTA, CDR2 FQGNSA. CDR3 loop: CASSSMGGTDTQYF. The CDR3 DNA reads as TGTGCCAGCAGCTCTATGGGCGGGACAGATACGCAGTATTTT.

The rearrangement links TRBV9 to TRBJ1-1, with a possible D match to TRBD1 (5 bases). This CDR3 is 14 amino acids long. Germline CDR1 and CDR2: SGDLS and YYNGEE. V lost 4 bases and J 0 bases, leaving 10 bases between the germline ends. CDR3 coding DNA: TGTGCCAGCAGCCCGGGGGATATGAACACTGAAGCTTTCTTT. Translation: CASSPGDMNTEAFF. Based on the CDR3 plus reference TRBV9 and TRBJ1-1, the full variable domain is DSGVTQTPKHLITATGQRVTLRCSPRSGDLSVYWYQQSLDQGLQFLIQYYNGEERAKGNILERFSAQQFPDLHSELNLSSLELGDSALYFCASSPGDMNTEAFFGQGTRLTVV.

CDR3 loop: CASSGGQLPSYEQYF. The CDR3 DNA reads TGTGCCAGCAGCGGGGGACAACTACCCTCCTACGAGCAGTACTTC. The chain joins TRBV7-9 to TRBJ2-7; D may be TRBD1 (6 bases). Per the germline V gene, CDR1 is SEHNR and CDR2 is FQNEAQ (reference sequence). The CDR3 loop spans 15 amino acids. The V gene lost 5 bases and the J gene lost 0 bases, with 14 bases spanning the gap.

This rearrangement joins TRBV11-2 to TRBJ2-7, with TRBD1 matching over 10 bases. Losses at the gene ends were 2 bases for V and 6 bases for J; bases not matched to a gene: 10. Germline V lookup: CDR1 SGHAT, CDR2 FQNNGV. The CDR3 sequence is 16 residues long. The CDR3 is CASSLSLGQGIGEQYF. Here the CDR3 DNA reads TGTGCCAGCAGCTTAAGCCTGGGACAGGGGATTGGCGAGCAGTACTTC.

The chain carries TRBV7-2 and TRBJ2-1, with 10 nucleotides matching TRBD2. Germline V gene data show CDR1 as SGHTA and CDR2 as FQGNSA. The CDR3 consists of 17 residues. J gave up 4 bases and V 6 bases, and 12 bases lay outside the gene matches. The CDR3 protein is CASRPVAGTSVYNEQFF. The CDR3 region has the DNA TGTGCCAGCAGACCAGTCGCCGGGACTAGCGTATACAATGAGCAGTTCTTC.

This clone showed up just once. The chain couples TRBV5-4 to TRBJ1-1; 12 nucleotides line up with TRBD1. Germline V gives CDR1 SGHNT, CDR2 YYREEE (reference sequence). V lost 4 bases to trimming and J lost 4 bases; unmatched junction nucleotides: 8. This CDR3 has 16 residues. The CDR3 spells CASSPGQGARTTEAFF. CDR3 DNA sequence: TGTGCCAGCAGCCCGGGACAGGGGGCGCGTACCACTGAAGCTTTCTTT.

The chain uses TRBV19 and TRBJ2-7, with TRBD2 matching 10 bases. The J segment lost 6 bases and the V segment lost 8 bases, leaving 13 bases of the junction unmatched. CDR1 and CDR2 (germline): LNHDA, SQIVND (reference sequence). The CDR3 is made up of 15 amino acids. The CDR3 DNA reads TGTGCCAGTCCCCACGGAGCGGGAGGGCCTAGCGAGCAGTACTTC. It yields the protein CASPHGAGGPSEQYF.

This chain uses TRBV6-6 with TRBJ1-4, with 8 bases identical to TRBD1. CDR1 is MNHNY, CDR2 SVGAGI, per germline (reference sequence). The CDR3 runs 14 residues. V lost 5 bases to trimming and J lost 5 bases; unmatched junction nucleotides: 4. DNA of the CDR3: TGTGCCAGCAGTCCCCGGACAGGGAATGAAAAACTGTTTTTT. Translated: CASSPRTGNEKLFF.

This chain links TRBV11-2 with TRBJ1-2; 7 bases are shared with TRBD1. The V segment lost 5 bases and the J segment 4 bases; nucleotides outside the gene matches: 7. The CDR3 runs 14 residues. Germline lookup yields CDR1 SGHAT and CDR2 FQNNGV. The CDR3 protein is CASSLIRDSYGYTF. The CDR3 DNA reads TGTGCCAGCAGCCTAATAAGGGACAGCTATGGCTACACCTTC.

The chain couples TRBV27 to TRBJ2-7; D ambiguous. The CDR3 spans 17 residues. The germline CDR1 and CDR2 sequences are MNHEY and SMNVEV (reference sequence). Trimming removed 8 bases at V and 2 bases at J, with 25 bases between. DNA for the CDR3: TGTGCCAGCCTCGGGTCTGCCTCGCGCTTATACCCCTACGAGCAGTACTTC. Its protein is CASLGSASRLYPYEQYF.

This chain connects TRBV10-1 to TRBJ2-3; D perhaps matches TRBD1 (6 bases). The CDR3 is made up of 16 amino acids. Trimming removed 2 bases at V and 2 bases at J, with 14 bases between. Germline V gives CDR1 WNHNN, CDR2 SYGVQD (reference sequence). As DNA, the CDR3 is TGCGCCAGCAGTGAGAGTTTGGACAGCTCCACAGATACGCAGTATTTT. Its protein product is CASSESLDSSTDTQYF.

The rearrangement links TRBV7-3 to TRBJ2-5; tentatively, D is TRBD2 (6 bases). Germline V gives CDR1 SGHTA, CDR2 FQGTGA. Trimming cost V 5 bases and J 5 bases, with 12 bases left between them. CDR3 length: 13 residues. CDR3 residues: CASSGSGRETQYF. CDR3 DNA sequence: TGTGCCAGCAGCGGGAGCGGGCGGGAGACCCAGTACTTC.

The chain uses TRBV5-5 and TRBJ1-1; TRBD1 agrees at 7 bases. Germline V gene lookup returns CDR1 SGHKS and CDR2 YYEKEE (reference sequence). The CDR3 consists of 14 residues. With 3 bases clipped from V and 3 bases from J, the junction kept 5 bases outside the gene matches. The CDR3 DNA reads TGTGCCAGCAGCTCAACAGGGGTCGACACTGAAGCTTTCTTT. Protein sequence: CASSSTGVDTEAFF.

The chain has TRBV6-5 and TRBJ1-1; 7 bases agree with TRBD1. Germline loops: CDR1 MNHEY, CDR2 SVGAGI. This CDR3 has 14 residues. J was trimmed by 5 bases and V by 4 bases; bases with no gene match: 7. The CDR3 nucleotides read TGTGCCAGCAGTTCCCAAACAGGGGATACTGAAGCTTTCTTT. Translation: CASSSQTGDTEAFF.

This chain uses TRBV6-5 with TRBJ1-4; the D gene is possibly TRBD1 (6 bases). The germline gives CDR1 MNHEY, CDR2 SVGAGI. V was cut by 2 bases and J by 5 bases, with 9 bases left in between. The CDR3 is made up of 14 amino acids. CDR3 sequence (DNA): TGTGCCAGCAGTTACGGACAGCTAAATGAAAAACTGTTTTTT. It specifies CASSYGQLNEKLFF.

There are a few counts of this clone. The chain is built from TRBV15 and TRBJ1-1; D is unresolved. Germline values: CDR1 LNHNV, CDR2 YYDKDF (reference sequence). This CDR3 has 13 residues. Trimming left V 2 bases short and J 1 base short, with 5 bases between. DNA for the CDR3: TGTGCCACCAGCAGACGTAAGAACACTGAAGCTTTCTTT. As protein: CATSRRKNTEAFF.

This chain joins TRBV27 and TRBJ2-3; tentatively, D is TRBD1 (6 bases). Germline CDR1 and CDR2: MNHEY and SMNVEV (reference sequence). The CDR3 covers 15 residues. The V gene lost 4 bases and the J gene lost 2 bases, with 13 bases spanning the gap. The CDR3 reads CASSSDQGYTDTQYF. CDR3 nucleotide sequence: TGTGCCAGCAGTTCCGACCAGGGGTACACAGATACGCAGTATTTT.

The chain employs TRBV5-1 and TRBJ1-6; 7 positions agree with TRBD1. The length of the CDR3 is 14 residues. In germline, CDR1 is SGHRS, CDR2 YFSETQ. V lost 4 bases to trimming and J lost 10 bases; unmatched junction nucleotides: 8. The CDR3 coding sequence is TGCGCCAGCAGCATGACAGGGTTGGAGTCACCCCTCCACTTT. It is translated as CASSMTGLESPLHF. Complete variable domain (other parts from reference TRBV5-1 and TRBJ1-6): KAGVTQTPRYLIKTRGQQVTLSCSPISGHRSVSWYQQTPGQGLQFLFEYFSETQRNKGNFPGRFSGRQFSNSRSEMNVSTLELGDSALYLCASSMTGLESPLHFGNGTRLTVT.

This chain links TRBV5-1 with TRBJ2-7, with D maybe TRBD2 (6 bases). V was clipped by 4 bases and J by 2 bases, with 16 bases between them. The CDR3 sequence is 15 residues long. From germline, CDR1 is SGHRS and CDR2 YFSETQ. CDR3 protein: CASSPDWGDTYEQYF. As DNA, the CDR3 is TGCGCCAGCAGCCCAGACTGGGGGGATACCTACGAGCAGTACTTC.

The genes are TRBV28 and TRBJ2-7; tentatively, D is TRBD2 (5 bases). Trimming left V 8 bases short and J 0 bases short, with 11 bases between. CDR1 is MDHEN, CDR2 SYDVKM, per germline. This CDR3 comprises 13 residues. The CDR3 sequence: CASRTENSYEQYF. In DNA form, the CDR3 reads TGTGCCAGCCGGACTGAAAACTCCTACGAGCAGTACTTC.

The chain carries TRBV6-4 and TRBJ2-1, with no clear D. The CDR3 consists of 14 residues. The germline V and J ends were trimmed by 3 bases and 2 bases, with 8 bases remaining between them. The germline gives CDR1 MRHNA, CDR2 SNTAGT. The chain's CDR3 is CASSETVTYNEQFF. As DNA, the CDR3 is TGTGCCAGCAGTGAAACGGTGACCTACAATGAGCAGTTCTTC.

The chain employs TRBV7-9 and TRBJ1-2, with unresolved D. V lost 1 base, J lost 3 bases, and 18 bases lay in between. The CDR3 length is 17 residues. Germline loops: CDR1 SEHNR, CDR2 FQNEAQ (reference sequence). The CDR3 loop reads CASSLGPGLGKDYGYTF. The CDR3 nucleotides are TGTGCCAGCAGCTTAGGACCGGGGTTGGGCAAGGACTATGGCTACACCTTC.

The chain joins TRBV4-1 to TRBJ2-7; 15 bases align to TRBD2. CDR1 is MGHRA, CDR2 YSYEKL, per germline. The V segment lost 0 bases and the J segment 1 base; nucleotides outside the gene matches: 7. The CDR3 consists of 19 residues. The CDR3 region has the DNA TGCGCCAGCAGCCAAGATCGGGGACTAGCGGGAGGCCGGTCCTACGAGCAGTACTTC. Translated: CASSQDRGLAGGRSYEQYF.

In its sample, this clone was seen once. The chain employs TRBV2 and TRBJ1-5, with D tentatively TRBD1 (5 bases). The germline V and J ends were trimmed by 1 base and 1 base, with 8 bases remaining between them. The CDR3 extends over 15 amino acids. Germline-derived CDR1 and CDR2 are SNHLY and FYNNEI. The CDR3 nucleotides are TGTGCCAGCAGTGAAGGACAGTTGAGCAATCAGCCCCAGCATTTT. Its protein is CASSEGQLSNQPQHF. Combining the CDR3 with reference TRBV2 and TRBJ1-5 gives the whole variable domain EPEVTQTPSHQVTQMGQEVILRCVPISNHLYFYWYRQILGQKVEFLVSFYNNEISEKSEIFDDQFSVERPDGSNFTLKIRSTKLEDSAMYFCASSEGQLSNQPQHFGDGTRLSIL.

The chain is built from TRBV7-3 and TRBJ2-1, with 8 bases aligning to TRBD2. V lost 5 bases and J lost 1; bases outside the gene matches: 4. Germline V CDR1 and CDR2: SGHTA, FQGTGA. CDR3 length: 15 residues. DNA for the CDR3: TGTGCCAGCAGCCCCGAGCGGGAGTCCTACAATGAGCAGTTCTTC. It encodes CASSPERESYNEQFF.

Regarding this clone: Mismatch with germline at one junction end may stem from a read error. The sample carries other DNA sequences with the same CDR3. The chain couples TRBV4-2 to TRBJ1-3, with D tentatively TRBD1 (6 bases). Germline V gene sequence: CDR1 LGHNA, CDR2 YNFKEQ. The CDR3 totals 16 residues. The CDR3 DNA reads TGTGCCAGCAGTCAAGACGGGGGGGGCAGGGGAAACACCATATATTTT. Translated: CASSQDGGGRGNTIYF.

The chain is built from TRBV21-1 and TRBJ2-2; the table gives TRBD1 as D, unverified against the DNA. TRBV21-1 constitutes a pseudogene. The CDR3 has 17 amino acids. CDR3 residues: CASSKGQTVPKTGELFF. CDR3 in DNA: TGTGCCAGCAGCAAGGGGCAGACGGTCCCGAAAACCGGGGAGCTGTTTTTT.

The chain carries TRBV6-5 and TRBJ2-2; 10 bases align to TRBD1. CDR1 and CDR2 from the germline V gene are MNHEY and SVGAGI. After removal of 5 bases from V and 3 bases from J, the junction contained 3 bases not matched to a gene. The CDR3 consists of 15 residues. The CDR3 protein is CASSPGTGDTGELFF. The CDR3 region has the DNA TGTGCCAGCAGTCCCGGGACAGGGGACACCGGGGAGCTGTTTTTT.

This sequence joins TRBV7-6 and TRBJ2-7, with 7 bases identical to TRBD2. The CDR3 covers 13 residues. Germline CDR1 SGHVS, CDR2 FNYEAQ. V was pared by 5 bases and J by 7 bases, with 8 bases of the junction left unmatched. CDR3 protein: CASSERDTEEQYF. The CDR3 nucleotides read TGTGCCAGCAGCGAGCGGGATACGGAAGAGCAGTACTTC.